This entry lists 19 T cell receptor beta chains sequenced from one sample in a study of cytomegalovirus exposure and HLA in healthy donors. 60 Vbeta and 13 Jbeta primers were used in PCR. Only in-frame clones appear in the TCRdb table, and some are missing; sequencing was by immunoSEQ multiplex PCR. The sample consists of 40,000 to 55,000 clones, roughly 63% of them appearing once. What was sequenced was PBMCs. These TCRs come from a man aged 60 to 69 in good health and CMV-seropositive.

The rearrangement links TRBV5-1 to TRBJ2-5, with 8 bases fitting TRBD1. Trimming at V came to 4 bases and at J to 3 bases, leaving 23 bases not matched to a gene. From germline, CDR1 is SGHRS and CDR2 YFSETQ. This CDR3 is built from 20 residues. CDR3 coding DNA: TGCGCCAGCAGCCTGCGGTCCAGGGGGCACGTAGAGGGAACCAAAGAGACCCAGTACTTC. Amino acid sequence: CASSLRSRGHVEGTKETQYF.

The chain uses TRBV5-8 and TRBJ2-6; a weak D match, TRBD2 (6 bases). The CDR3 contains 16 residues. V was trimmed by 2 bases and J by 1 base, leaving 10 bases between them. The germline V gene encodes CDR1 SGHTS and CDR2 YDEGEE. CDR3 sequence (DNA): TGTGCCAGCAGCTTATATGGGAGGTCTGGGGCCAACGTCCTGACTTTC. As protein: CASSLYGRSGANVLTF.

The rearrangement joins TRBV5-1 to TRBJ2-1; TRBD2 aligns across 8 bases. Germline V gene lookup returns CDR1 SGHRS and CDR2 YFSETQ. The CDR3 loop spans 15 amino acids. The J segment lost 12 bases and the V segment lost 4 bases, leaving 15 bases of the junction unmatched. CDR3 in amino acids: CASSPGTSGTTRQFF. As DNA, the CDR3 is TGCGCCAGCAGCCCCGGGACTAGTGGAACGACAAGGCAGTTCTTC. The entire variable domain, with the rest obtained from reference TRBV5-1 and TRBJ2-1, is as follows: KAGVTQTPRYLIKTRGQQVTLSCSPISGHRSVSWYQQTPGQGLQFLFEYFSETQRNKGNFPGRFSGRQFSNSRSEMNVSTLELGDSALYLCASSPGTSGTTRQFFGPGTRLTVL.

The V call is TRBV7-2, the J call TRBJ2-1; 7 nucleotides line up with TRBD2. Looked up from germline, CDR1 is SGHTA and CDR2 is FQGNSA. The trim removed 5 bases at V and 1 base at J, leaving 5 bases unmatched. The CDR3 covers 15 residues. CDR3 DNA sequence: TGTGCCAGCAGCGTGCTAGCGGCTTCCTACAATGAGCAGTTCTTC. Translated, it gives CASSVLAASYNEQFF.

The chain has TRBV7-9 and TRBJ2-3, with TRBD2 matching 8 bases. CDR1 SEHNR and CDR2 FQNEAQ come from the germline V gene (reference sequence). The CDR3 loop spans 13 amino acids. With 5 bases clipped from V and 9 bases from J, the junction kept 7 bases outside the gene matches. CDR3 region: CASSPGTSKTQYF. The CDR3 nucleotides are TGTGCCAGCAGCCCCGGGACTAGTAAAACGCAGTATTTT.

This clone was recorded a few times. The chain carries TRBV2 and TRBJ1-1; D perhaps matches TRBD1 (5 bases). Looked up from germline, CDR1 is SNHLY and CDR2 is FYNNEI. The CDR3 length is 15 residues. V lost 7 bases, J lost 8 bases, and 23 bases lay in between. This chain's CDR3 is CASNPLGGIPDEAFF. The CDR3, as DNA: TGTGCCAGCAACCCCTTGGGGGGGATACCGGACGAAGCTTTCTTT.

V is TRBV7-2 and J is TRBJ2-7; D gene uncertain. Germline V gene sequence: CDR1 SGHTA, CDR2 FQGNSA. Trimming removed 5 bases at V and 0 bases at J, with 17 bases between. The CDR3 contains 16 residues. CDR3 in amino acids: CASSPAVATSSYEQYF. The CDR3 DNA follows: TGTGCCAGCAGCCCGGCGGTAGCTACAAGCTCCTACGAGCAGTACTTC.

This clone was recorded a few times. This rearrangement joins TRBV13 to TRBJ2-2, with D perhaps matching TRBD2 (5 bases). Trimming took 5 bases from V and 2 from J, leaving 9 bases between them. Per the germline V gene, CDR1 is PRHDT and CDR2 is FYEKMQ (reference sequence). CDR3 length: 14 amino acids. As DNA, the CDR3 is TGTGCCAGCAGCCCCGGGATCAACACCGGGGAGCTGTTTTTT. Protein sequence: CASSPGINTGELFF.

The rearrangement joins TRBV7-9 to TRBJ2-2; D ambiguous. This CDR3 has 14 amino acids. CDR1 and CDR2 from the germline V gene are SEHNR and FQNEAQ (reference sequence). V was cut by 5 bases and J by 4 bases, with 11 bases left in between. The DNA of the CDR3 is TGTGCCAGCAGCCCCCCGCAGGCCACCGGGGAGCTGTTTTTT. It specifies CASSPPQATGELFF. Full variable domain (missing parts from reference TRBV7-9 and TRBJ2-2): DTGVSQNPRHKITKRGQNVTFRCDPISEHNRLYWYRQTLGQGPEFLTYFQNEAQLEKSRLLSDRFSAERPKGSFSTLEIQRTEQGDSAMYLCASSPPQATGELFFGEGSRLTVL.

The chain combines TRBV28 with TRBJ1-3, with D possibly being TRBD1 (5 bases). The CDR3 sequence is 15 residues long. Per the germline V gene, CDR1 is MDHEN and CDR2 is SYDVKM. V dropped 3 bases and J dropped 3 bases, with 12 bases sitting between them. The DNA for the CDR3 is TGTGCCAGCAGTTTGGGGGGGTCTAATGGAAACACCATATATTTT. This codes for CASSLGGSNGNTIYF.

The chain has TRBV10-1 and TRBJ2-7; 7 nucleotides match TRBD1. Germline V lookup: CDR1 WNHNN, CDR2 SYGVQD (reference sequence). The ends lost 2 bases at V and 9 bases at J; junction bases unmatched: 7. The CDR3 spans 13 residues. This CDR3 reads CASSETLQGVQYF. DNA for the CDR3: TGCGCCAGCAGTGAGACCCTCCAGGGGGTGCAGTACTTC.

This clone was found a few times. The genes are TRBV30 and TRBJ2-1; 15 nucleotides agree with TRBD2. Losses at the gene ends were 1 base for V and 6 bases for J; bases not matched to a gene: 13. Germline-derived CDR1 and CDR2 are GTSNPN and SVGIG (reference sequence). CDR3 size: 19 residues. CDR3 in amino acids: CAWSGRTSGRVWLGNEQFF. DNA for the CDR3: TGTGCCTGGAGTGGCCGGACTAGCGGGAGGGTTTGGTTAGGCAATGAGCAGTTCTTC.

The rearrangement joins TRBV7-2 to TRBJ2-7; maybe TRBD2 (5 bases). CDR1 and CDR2 (germline): SGHTA, FQGNSA. The CDR3 has 16 residues. The V end lost 0 bases, the J end lost 5 bases, and 17 bases lay between the germline ends. The CDR3 loop is CASSLAVGPTGNEQYF. In DNA, the CDR3 is TGTGCCAGCAGCTTAGCGGTGGGCCCAACGGGGAACGAGCAGTACTTC. Supplemented by reference TRBV7-2 and TRBJ2-7, the full variable domain reads GAGVSQSPSNKVTEKGKDVELRCDPISGHTALYWYRQSLGQGLEFLIYFQGNSAPDKSGLPSDRFSAERTGGSVSTLTIQRTQQEDSAVYLCASSLAVGPTGNEQYFGPGTRLTVT.

The chain links TRBV7-9 to TRBJ1-5; D remains ambiguous. The CDR3 spans 14 residues. The germline gives CDR1 SEHNR, CDR2 FQNEAQ (reference sequence). V was cut by 4 bases and J by 5 bases, with 12 bases left in between. The CDR3 sequence is CASSSAGPDQPQHF. The CDR3 coding sequence is TGTGCCAGCAGCTCTGCGGGTCCGGATCAGCCCCAGCATTTT.

The table lists this clone with a few counts. J is TRBJ1-2 and V is TRBV27; no clear D. From germline, CDR1 is MNHEY and CDR2 SMNVEV (reference sequence). The V gene lost 8 bases and the J gene lost 2 bases, with 12 bases spanning the gap. The CDR3 runs 13 residues. DNA for the CDR3: TGTGCCAGCCGGCGGGAATTCAACTATGGCTACACCTTC. Residues: CASRREFNYGYTF.

The chain is built from TRBV15 and TRBJ2-7; TRBD1 aligns across 7 bases. Trimming removed 4 bases from V and 3 bases from J; junction bases left unmatched: 12. The CDR3 has 16 amino acids. The germline gives CDR1 LNHNV, CDR2 YYDKDF (reference sequence). The CDR3 spells CATSTYRGPAIYEQYF. In DNA form, the CDR3 reads TGTGCCACCAGCACCTACAGGGGCCCCGCGATCTACGAGCAGTACTTC.

V and J are TRBV28 and TRBJ2-4; D is possibly TRBD1 (6 bases). This CDR3 has 14 residues. Trimming took off 5 bases at V and 6 bases at J, with 14 bases between the two ends. CDR1 is MDHEN and CDR2 is SYDVKM in the germline V gene. The CDR3: CASSAVGAGNIQYF. The DNA of the CDR3 is TGTGCCAGCAGTGCGGTGGGGGCGGGAAACATTCAGTACTTC. Together with reference TRBV28 and TRBJ2-4, the CDR3 gives the full variable domain: DVKVTQSSRYLVKRTGEKVFLECVQDMDHENMFWYRQDPGLGLRLIYFSYDVKMKEKGDIPEGYSVSREKKERFSLILESASTNQTSMYLCASSAVGAGNIQYFGAGTRLSVL.

This clone was recorded only once. This chain joins TRBV15 and TRBJ1-1; no definite D call. The CDR3 spans 13 residues. The germline V gene has CDR1 LNHNV and CDR2 YYDKDF (reference sequence). With 0 bases removed from V and 2 bases from J, the gap between germline ends came to 4 bases. The chain's CDR3 is CATSRDLNTEAFF. The CDR3 coding sequence is TGTGCCACCAGCAGAGATCTAAACACTGAAGCTTTCTTT.

J is TRBJ1-5 and V is TRBV6-6, with a tentative D call TRBD1 (6 bases). This CDR3 has 16 residues. The ends were cut back, 6 bases at V and 3 bases at J, with 18 bases in the middle. The germline gives CDR1 MNHNY, CDR2 SVGAGI (reference sequence). The CDR3 is CASSPWTVTINQPQHF. For the CDR3, the DNA is TGTGCCAGCAGCCCTTGGACAGTTACCATCAATCAGCCCCAGCATTTT.